These T cell receptor beta chains were read from a single sample in a study of T cell changes during pregnancy in multiple sclerosis. Sequencing was performed with immunoSEQ multiplex PCR; in TCRdb, only in-frame clones are kept and a portion is missing. The sample consists of about 40,000 clones, around 90% of them appearing once. Sequencing was performed on CD4+ T cells from peripheral blood mononuclear cells, taken before pregnancy. These receptors came from a female donor with multiple sclerosis, enrolled in a pregnancy study. CDR3s include the opening cysteine and the closing phenylalanine or tryptophan. D genes are given only for firm matches. The size entry is marked missing in some rows and otherwise reads once, few, many or a size class.

J gene	D gene	clone size	V gene	CDR3 protein	CDR3 DNA
TRBJ1-2	TRBD1	-	TRBV6-5	CASSRTGGSPYGYTF	TGTGCCAGCAGTCGGACAGGGGGCTCCCCATATGGCTACACCTTC
TRBJ2-4	TRBD1	-	TRBV28	CASSIRQGARIQYF	TGTGCCAGCAGTATCCGACAGGGGGCGCGAATTCAGTACTTC
TRBJ2-7	TRBD1	-	TRBV7-9	CASSSRYRGSSYEQYF	TGTGCCAGCAGCTCCAGATACAGGGGAAGCTCCTACGAGCAGTACTTC
TRBJ1-2	TRBD1	-	TRBV2	CASTLGGTGNYGYTF	TGTGCCAGCACCCTAGGGGGGACAGGGAACTATGGCTACACCTTC
TRBJ2-2	-	-	TRBV7-2	CASSPLDTGELFF	TGTGCCAGCAGCCCCCTAGACACCGGGGAGCTGTTTTTT
TRBJ1-1	-	-	TRBV2	CAIKPTGTEAFF	TGTGCCATTAAGCCTACCGGCACTGAAGCTTTCTTT
TRBJ2-5	-	-	TRBV5-1	CASSLGTQVETQYF	TGCGCCAGCAGCTTGGGTACCCAGGTTGAGACCCAGTACTTC
TRBJ1-3	-	-	TRBV27	CASSLLFSGNTIYF	TGTGCCAGCAGTTTACTGTTCTCTGGAAACACCATATATTTT
TRBJ2-1	TRBD2	-	TRBV6-1	CASSVRGTSGVEQFF	TGTGCCAGCAGTGTTCGGGGGACTAGCGGGGTGGAGCAGTTCTTC
TRBJ2-7	TRBD1	-	TRBV28	CASRTGGYEQYF	TGTGCCAGCAGGACAGGGGGGTACGAGCAGTACTTC
TRBJ2-1	TRBD2	-	TRBV7-9	CASSSLGGASSYNEQFF	TGTGCCAGCAGCTCCCTCGGGGGGGCCAGCTCCTACAATGAGCAGTTCTTC
TRBJ1-3	-	once	TRBV9	CASSPDIGVSGNTIYF	TGTGCCAGCAGCCCAGATATAGGGGTCTCTGGAAACACCATATATTTT
TRBJ2-5	TRBD2	-	TRBV2	CASSEASSGGWQETQYF	TGTGCCAGCAGTGAAGCGTCCAGCGGGGGTTGGCAAGAGACCCAGTACTTC
TRBJ2-1	-	-	TRBV5-4	CASTSATSTSSYNEQFF	TGTGCCAGCACATCCGCAACTAGCACCAGCTCCTACAATGAGCAGTTCTTC
TRBJ2-7	-	-	TRBV6-5	CASVNRRYEQYF	TGTGCCAGCGTAAACAGAAGATACGAGCAGTACTTC
TRBJ2-4	-	-	TRBV6-5	CASSYAQGIIQYF	TGTGCCAGCAGTTACGCCCAGGGAATCATTCAGTACTTC
TRBJ2-3	-	-	TRBV5-1	CASSVPADTQYF	TGCGCCAGCAGCGTGCCGGCAGATACGCAGTATTTT
TRBJ1-6	TRBD1	-	TRBV27	CASSPTGFNSPLHF	TGTGCCAGCAGTCCGACAGGGTTTAATTCACCCCTCCACTTT
TRBJ1-1	-	-	TRBV14	CASSRTRGREAFF	TGTGCCAGCAGCCGCACCAGGGGACGAGAAGCTTTCTTT
TRBJ2-4	TRBD1	-	TRBV18	CASSPGTGGTKNIQYF	TGTGCCAGCTCACCAGGGACAGGGGGTACCAAAAACATTCAGTACTTC
TRBJ2-1	-	-	TRBV5-5	CASSLGAGARSYNEQFF	TGTGCCAGCAGCTTGGGGGCGGGGGCCCGCTCCTACAATGAGCAGTTCTTC
TRBJ2-1	TRBD2	-	TRBV5-1	CASSHSGGTHYNEQFF	TGCGCCAGCAGCCATAGCGGGGGGACACACTACAATGAGCAGTTCTTC
TRBJ2-7	-	-	TRBV10-3	CAISRPGNYEQYF	TGTGCCATCAGTCGGCCGGGAAACTACGAGCAGTACTTC
TRBJ2-7	TRBD2	-	TRBV15	CATSRDGGYEQYF	TGTGCCACCAGCAGAGACGGGGGGTACGAGCAGTACTTC
TRBJ1-2	-	-	TRBV30	CAWSSHPRYGYTF	TGTGCCTGGAGTTCACACCCCCGCTATGGCTACACCTTC
TRBJ2-6	TRBD1	few	TRBV5-1	CASSPQGDDSGANVLTF	TGCGCCAGCAGCCCGCAGGGGGACGACTCTGGGGCCAACGTCCTGACTTTC
TRBJ2-5	-	-	TRBV5-1	CASSLAGFRETQYF	TGCGCCAGCAGCTTGGCGGGGTTTAGAGAGACCCAGTACTTC
TRBJ2-3	-	-	TRBV7-3	CASSLGRLDSSDTQYF	TGTGCCAGCAGCTTAGGCCGGTTAGACAGTTCAGATACGCAGTATTTT
TRBJ1-1	TRBD1	-	TRBV29-1	CSVRQGWGMDTEAFF	TGCAGCGTCCGACAGGGGTGGGGAATGGACACTGAAGCTTTCTTT
TRBJ2-2	TRBD2	-	TRBV29-1	CSATRLAGDTGELFF	TGCAGCGCAACACGACTAGCGGGGGATACCGGGGAGCTGTTTTTT
TRBJ1-5	-	-	TRBV18	CASSQGGNQPQHF	TGTGCCAGCTCACAGGGAGGCAATCAGCCCCAGCATTTT
TRBJ2-7	TRBD2	-	TRBV7-6	CASSRSGGASYEQYF	TGTGCCAGCAGCCGGAGCGGGGGGGCCTCCTACGAGCAGTACTTC
TRBJ1-6	TRBD1	-	TRBV4-1	CASSQGTGFWGNSPLHF	TGCGCCAGCAGCCAAGGGACAGGATTTTGGGGTAATTCACCCCTCCACTTT
TRBJ2-5	-	-	TRBV4-1	CASSQDLAEETQYF	TGCGCCAGCAGCCAAGATTTGGCGGAAGAGACCCAGTACTTC
TRBJ1-6	TRBD1	-	TRBV6-5	CASSYLGQGNSPLHF	TGTGCCAGCAGTTACTTAGGACAGGGGAATTCACCCCTCCACTTT
TRBJ1-2	-	once	TRBV14	CASSPLSDLANYGYTF	TGTGCCAGCAGCCCTCTCTCCGACCTAGCTAACTATGGCTACACCTTC
TRBJ2-2	-	-	TRBV19	CASSIGTDLSELFF	TGTGCCAGTAGTATAGGGACGGACTTGTCCGAGCTGTTTTTT
TRBJ2-3	-	-	TRBV5-4	CASSLDRALSTGYF	TGTGCCAGCAGCTTGGACAGGGCGTTATCCACGGGATATTTT
TRBJ1-2	-	-	TRBV5-1	CASSLAEGVGGYTF	TGCGCCAGCAGCTTGGCAGAGGGCGTGGGCGGCTACACCTTC
TRBJ1-1	-	-	TRBV5-1	CASSLDRPNTEAFF	TGCGCCAGCAGCTTGGACAGGCCAAACACTGAAGCTTTCTTT